The 21 T cell receptor beta chains presented below share a single source sample, sequenced in a study of response to subunit inactivated influenza vaccine. TCRdb independently ran MiXCR on the RT-PCR reads; one entry per CDR3 protein. The repertoire holds 700,000 to 900,000 distinct CDR3 sequences, with approximately 22% as singletons. Sequenced material: PBMCs from blood, taken roughly 5 days after vaccination. These TCRs come from a man aged 50 to 60 who received an inactivated influenza vaccine.

This chain links TRBV20-1 with TRBJ2-7; 11 positions agree with TRBD2. V shed 3 bases, J shed 3 bases, and the junction held 4 bases outside the gene matches. There are 14 residues in the CDR3. Germline V gene sequence: CDR1 DFQATT, CDR2 SNEGSKA (reference sequence). CDR3 region: CSASLAGGVYEQYF. DNA for the CDR3: TGCAGTGCTAGCCTAGCGGGGGGCGTCTACGAGCAGTACTTC.

This clonotype was counted between two and nine times. The chain recombines TRBV20-1 with TRBJ2-3; D gene ambiguous. The germline CDR1 and CDR2 sequences are DFQATT and SNEGSKA (reference sequence). The germline V and J ends were trimmed by 0 bases and 1 base, with 8 bases remaining between them. The CDR3 totals 14 residues. The CDR3 loop is CSARDYGRTDTQYF. CDR3 bases: TGCAGTGCTAGAGATTATGGCCGCACAGATACGCAGTATTTT.

The genes are TRBV5-1 and TRBJ2-3, with 8 bases that match TRBD2. Germline assignment: CDR1 SGHRS and CDR2 YFSETQ. The CDR3 consists of 17 residues. J gave up 1 base and V 3 bases, and 10 bases lay outside the gene matches. This chain's CDR3 is CASSWNPQAGGTDTQYF. The DNA of the CDR3 is TGCGCCAGCAGCTGGAACCCCCAAGCGGGGGGCACAGATACGCAGTATTTT.

Many counts were recorded for this clonotype. The chain joins TRBV9 to TRBJ2-6; 11 bases are a match to TRBD1. The CDR3 has 20 amino acids. Germline V gene sequence: CDR1 SGDLS, CDR2 YYNGEE. Trimming took 4 bases from V and 0 from J; bases not matched to a gene: 12. CDR3 nucleotides: TGTGCCAGCAGCCGACCAGGACAGGGGGCTTCCATCTCTGGGGCCAACGTCCTGACTTTC. Protein: CASSRPGQGASISGANVLTF.

This clonotype appeared many times. The chain is built from TRBV12-3 or TRBV12-4 and TRBJ2-1; D remains unclear. The V end lost 3 bases, the J end lost 6 bases, and 6 bases lay between the germline ends. This CDR3 contains 12 residues. DNA for the CDR3: TGTGCCAGCAGTTTTACGGTCAATGAGCAGTTCTTC. Encoded protein: CASSFTVNEQFF.

This chain uses TRBV5-6 with TRBJ2-7, with D possibly TRBD1 on 5 matching bases. V was clipped by 4 bases and J by 3 bases, with 20 bases between them. Germline lookup yields CDR1 SGHDT and CDR2 YYEEEE. The CDR3 loop spans 16 amino acids. The CDR3 loop is CASSIQGTQYIYEQYF. The DNA of the CDR3 is TGTGCCAGCAGCATTCAGGGAACACAATATATCTACGAGCAGTACTTC.

J is TRBJ1-1 and V is TRBV15, with D possibly being TRBD1 (5 bases). The germline V and J ends were trimmed by 3 bases and 0 bases, with 14 bases remaining between them. This CDR3 is 16 amino acids long. Germline V lookup: CDR1 LNHNV, CDR2 YYDKDF (reference sequence). This chain's CDR3 is CATSRGQEGLNTEAFF. The CDR3, as DNA: TGTGCCACCAGCAGGGGCCAGGAGGGGTTGAACACTGAAGCTTTCTTT.

This clonotype has only a few counts. The chain uses TRBV11-1 and TRBJ2-3; 14 bases match TRBD2. CDR1 and CDR2 (germline): SGHAT, FQDESV (reference sequence). V was clipped by 5 bases and J by 4 bases; unmatched bases: 17. The CDR3 has 20 amino acids. CDR3 region: CASSHLGLAGALYPPDTQYF. CDR3 DNA sequence: TGTGCCAGCAGCCACCTGGGACTAGCGGGGGCCCTTTACCCCCCAGATACGCAGTATTTT.

This clonotype occurred a few times. This chain connects TRBV12-3 or TRBV12-4 to TRBJ2-7, with D possibly TRBD2 on 5 matching bases. V was pared by 2 bases and J by 2 bases, with 19 bases between. The CDR3 is 17 residues long. As DNA, the CDR3 is TGTGCCAGCAGTTTACGTCTTTACGGGAAGGAAGCCTACGAGCAGTACTTC. This codes for CASSLRLYGKEAYEQYF.

The chain uses TRBV2 and TRBJ2-5; D unclear. V was pared by 7 bases and J by 3 bases, with 12 bases between. The CDR3 loop spans 13 amino acids. Germline V gene data show CDR1 as SNHLY and CDR2 as FYNNEI. The CDR3 DNA follows: TGTGCCAGCAAGGCCCGAAGAGAAGAGACCCAGTACTTC. The encoded protein is CASKARREETQYF.

This chain connects TRBV5-1 to TRBJ1-2, with D possibly TRBD1 on 6 matching bases. Looked up from germline, CDR1 is SGHRS and CDR2 is YFSETQ. CDR3 length: 15 amino acids. V was cut by 4 bases and J by 2 bases, with 15 bases left in between. The CDR3 coding sequence is TGCGCCAGCAGCGGGGGGCACCGGGACAACTATGGCTACACCTTC. The encoded protein is CASSGGHRDNYGYTF.

The V call is TRBV29-1, the J call TRBJ2-2; 11 nucleotides line up with TRBD2. The V segment lost 7 bases and the J segment 4 bases; nucleotides outside the gene matches: 8. Germline assignment: CDR1 SQVTM and CDR2 ANQGSEA. The CDR3 has 15 residues. The CDR3 here is CSAQGLAGGTGELFF. DNA for the CDR3: TGCAGCGCCCAGGGGCTAGCGGGAGGCACCGGGGAGCTGTTTTTT.

This chain uses TRBV7-2 with TRBJ1-1; D not certain. Trimming removed 3 bases from V and 1 base from J, with 9 bases in between. The CDR3 spans 14 residues. Per the germline V gene, CDR1 is SGHTA and CDR2 is FQGNSA. The CDR3 reads CASSLYSQNTEAFF. As DNA, the CDR3 is TGTGCCAGCAGCTTGTACAGTCAGAACACTGAAGCTTTCTTT.

This clonotype was seen more than once but under ten times. J is TRBJ2-3 and V is TRBV5-1; TRBD1 agrees at 7 bases. The V gene end was trimmed by 3 bases and the J gene end by 1 base; junction bases not matched to a gene: 8. The CDR3 is 16 residues long. The V gene's germline CDR1 is SGHRS and CDR2 YFSETQ. CDR3 sequence (DNA): TGCGCCAGCAGCTCTAGGGACAGCAGACGCACAGATACGCAGTATTTT. It encodes CASSSRDSRRTDTQYF.

Points on this clonotype: A read error may produce the germline difference seen at one junction end. V gene TRBV7-7 combines with J gene TRBJ2-5; D possibly matches TRBD1 or TRBD2 (5 bases each). The germline gives CDR1 SSHAT, CDR2 FNYEAQ (reference sequence). The CDR3 is made up of 13 amino acids. CDR3 nucleotide sequence: TGTGCTAGCAGCTCCGGTTCCGGGACGCCCGAGTACTTC. This codes for CASSSGSGTPEYF.

This clonotype was observed a handful of times. The chain links TRBV6-5 to TRBJ1-5, with D possibly matching TRBD1 (5 bases). This CDR3 is 12 amino acids long. Looked up from germline, CDR1 is MNHEY and CDR2 is SVGAGI. The germline V and J ends were trimmed by 9 bases and 2 bases, with 8 bases remaining between them. The CDR3 DNA is TGTGCCAGTCAGGGTGGCAATCAGCCCCAGCATTTT. Its translation: CASQGGNQPQHF.

This chain connects TRBV7-2 to TRBJ2-3, with D maybe TRBD2 (7 bases). Trimming left V 3 bases short and J 1 base short, with 11 bases between. This CDR3 spans 15 amino acids. Germline CDR1 SGHTA, CDR2 FQGNSA. The chain's CDR3 is CASSFGGPGTDTQYF. The CDR3 DNA reads as TGTGCCAGCAGCTTCGGGGGGCCCGGCACAGATACGCAGTATTTT.

The chain employs TRBV3-1 and TRBJ2-5; the match to TRBD2 covers 15 bases. Germline V CDR1 and CDR2: LGHDT, YNNKEL (reference sequence). The V gene end was trimmed by 4 bases and the J gene end by 9 bases; junction bases not matched to a gene: 9. The CDR3 runs to 16 residues. CDR3 region: CASSLPWTSGGASQYF. CDR3 bases: TGTGCCAGCAGCCTCCCTTGGACTAGCGGGGGGGCGTCCCAGTACTTC.

The chain links TRBV2 to TRBJ1-5; D call uncertain. This CDR3 is 12 amino acids long. Trimming removed 6 bases at V and 7 bases at J, with 10 bases between. From germline, CDR1 is SNHLY and CDR2 FYNNEI. DNA for the CDR3: TGTGCCAGCAGGGACCACGACCAGCCCCAGCATTTT. It codes for CASRDHDQPQHF.

The chain is built from TRBV24-1 and TRBJ1-5, with D possibly matching TRBD1 (5 bases). This CDR3 spans 13 amino acids. V was pared by 6 bases and J by 7 bases, with 12 bases between. Germline-derived CDR1 and CDR2 are KGHDR and SFDVKD. The DNA for the CDR3 is TGTGCCACCAGTCCTTTGGGGGGACAGCCCCAGCATTTT. Translated, it gives CATSPLGGQPQHF.

This clonotype appeared a few times. The V call is TRBV18, the J call TRBJ2-5; the D gene is possibly TRBD1 (5 bases). CDR3 size: 17 residues. Germline V gene sequence: CDR1 KGHSH, CDR2 LQKENI. Trimming pared 3 bases from V and 2 bases from J, leaving 19 bases between. The CDR3, as DNA: TGTGCCAGCTCACCCCAACGGACACACGCCAAACAAGAGACCCAGTACTTC. Protein: CASSPQRTHAKQETQYF.